Given below is one TCR beta chain in context. What it binds is unknown. This sample is part of a study of T cells in tumors after PD-1 blockade. Overall study context: Patients received pembrolizumab 200 mg every 3 weeks or cemiplimab 350 mg every 2 weeks. Mean per blood sample: about 110,000 templates (roughly 22,000-257,772), about 37,000 unique clonotypes. Study observations and caveats: Blood contained approximately 40% of the tumor's TCR clonotypes.

V lost 3 bases and J lost 5, with 14 bases in between. The CDR3 length is 16 residues. Germline V gene data show CDR1 as MNHNS and CDR2 as SASEGT. Template: tumor biopsy or peripheral blood genomic DNA, roughly 616-6,500 ng per sample. Using immunoSEQ multiplex PCR, the repertoire was profiled, and TCRdb retains in-frame clones only, with some absent. Among approximately 45,000 clones listed, around four fifths were seen once. This material consisted of PBMCs, taken before anti-PD-1 therapy. The TCR comes from a human donor with advanced basal cell or squamous cell carcinoma (not recorded which). V gene TRBV6-1 combines with J gene TRBJ1-6, with D possibly matching TRBD1 (6 bases). CDR3 in DNA: TGTGCCAGCAGTGACTGGGGGGACATAGATAATTCACCCCTCCACTTT. It specifies CASSDWGDIDNSPLHF.